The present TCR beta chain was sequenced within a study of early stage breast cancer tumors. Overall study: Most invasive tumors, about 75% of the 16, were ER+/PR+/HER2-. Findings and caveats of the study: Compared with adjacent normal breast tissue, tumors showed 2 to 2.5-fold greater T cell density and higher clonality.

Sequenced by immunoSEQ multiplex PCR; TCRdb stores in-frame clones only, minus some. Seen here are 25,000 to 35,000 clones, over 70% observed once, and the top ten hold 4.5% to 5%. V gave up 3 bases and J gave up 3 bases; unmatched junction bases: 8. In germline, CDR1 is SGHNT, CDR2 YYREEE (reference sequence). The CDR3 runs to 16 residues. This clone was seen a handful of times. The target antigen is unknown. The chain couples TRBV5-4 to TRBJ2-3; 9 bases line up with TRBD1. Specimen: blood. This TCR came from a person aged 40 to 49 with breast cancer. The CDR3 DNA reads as TGTGCCAGCAGCTCCCCACCGGGACAGGGAACAGATACGCAGTATTTT. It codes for CASSSPPGQGTDTQYF.